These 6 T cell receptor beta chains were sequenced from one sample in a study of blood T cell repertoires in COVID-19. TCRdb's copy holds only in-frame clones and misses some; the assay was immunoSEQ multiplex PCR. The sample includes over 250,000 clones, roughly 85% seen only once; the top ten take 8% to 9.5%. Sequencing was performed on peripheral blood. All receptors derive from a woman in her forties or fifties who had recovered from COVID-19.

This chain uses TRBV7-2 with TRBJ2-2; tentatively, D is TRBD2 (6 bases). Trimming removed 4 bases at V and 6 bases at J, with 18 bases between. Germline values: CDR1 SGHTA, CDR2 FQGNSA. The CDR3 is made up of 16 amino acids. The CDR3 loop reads CASSWRAASGAGELFF. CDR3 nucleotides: TGTGCCAGCAGCTGGAGGGCAGCCAGTGGAGCCGGGGAGCTGTTTTTT.

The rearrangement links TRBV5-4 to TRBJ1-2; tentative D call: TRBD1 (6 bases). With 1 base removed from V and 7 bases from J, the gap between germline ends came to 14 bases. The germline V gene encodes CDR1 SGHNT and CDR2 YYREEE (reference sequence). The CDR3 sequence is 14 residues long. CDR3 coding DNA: TGTGCCAGCAGCTTGACAGGGATAGTTGGTGGCTACACCTTC. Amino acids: CASSLTGIVGGYTF.

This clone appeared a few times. The CDR3 DNA is TGTGCCAGCAGCTTTGGAACTAGCGGGAGGGTATTCGGTACGCAGTATTTT. Amino acids: CASSFGTSGRVFGTQYF. The genes are TRBV5-4 and TRBJ2-3, with 13 bases fitting TRBD2. Germline V gives CDR1 SGHNT, CDR2 YYREEE (reference sequence). J gave up 8 bases and V 2 bases, and 11 bases lay outside the gene matches. The CDR3 spans 17 residues.

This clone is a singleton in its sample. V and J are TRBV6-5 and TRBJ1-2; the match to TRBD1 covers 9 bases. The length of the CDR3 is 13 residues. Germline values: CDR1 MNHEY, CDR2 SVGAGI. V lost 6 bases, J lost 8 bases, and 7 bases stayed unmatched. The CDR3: CASRVQGARGYTF. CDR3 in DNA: TGTGCCAGCAGGGTACAGGGGGCTCGGGGCTACACCTTC.

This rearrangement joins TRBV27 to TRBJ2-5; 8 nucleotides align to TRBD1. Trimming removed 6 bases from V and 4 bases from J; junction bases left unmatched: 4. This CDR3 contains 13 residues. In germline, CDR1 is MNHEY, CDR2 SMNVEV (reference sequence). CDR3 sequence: CASRVTGGETQYF. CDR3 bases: TGTGCCAGCAGGGTCACAGGGGGAGAGACCCAGTACTTC.

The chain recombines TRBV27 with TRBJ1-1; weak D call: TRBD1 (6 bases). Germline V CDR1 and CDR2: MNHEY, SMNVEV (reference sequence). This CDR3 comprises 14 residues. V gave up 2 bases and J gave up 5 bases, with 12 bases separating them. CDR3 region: CASSLQGSRTEAFF. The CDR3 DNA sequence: TGTGCCAGCAGTTTACAGGGGAGCCGGACTGAAGCTTTCTTT.